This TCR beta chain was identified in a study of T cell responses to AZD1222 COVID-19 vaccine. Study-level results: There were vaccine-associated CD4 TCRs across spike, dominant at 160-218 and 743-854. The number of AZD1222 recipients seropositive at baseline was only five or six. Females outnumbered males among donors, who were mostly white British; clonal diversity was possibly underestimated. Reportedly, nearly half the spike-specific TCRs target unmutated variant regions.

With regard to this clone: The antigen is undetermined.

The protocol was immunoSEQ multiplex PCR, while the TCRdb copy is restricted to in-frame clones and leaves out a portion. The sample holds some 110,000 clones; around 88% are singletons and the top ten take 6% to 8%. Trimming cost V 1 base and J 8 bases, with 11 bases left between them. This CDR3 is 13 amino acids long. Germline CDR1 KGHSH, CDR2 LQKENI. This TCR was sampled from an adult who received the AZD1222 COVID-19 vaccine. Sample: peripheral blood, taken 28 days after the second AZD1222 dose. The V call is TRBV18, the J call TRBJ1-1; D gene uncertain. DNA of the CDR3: TGTGCCAGCTCACCACGAATGGGAGGAGAAGCTTTCTTT. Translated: CASSPRMGGEAFF. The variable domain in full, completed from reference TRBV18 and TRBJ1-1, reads NAGVMQNPRHLVRRRGQEARLRCSPMKGHSHVYWYRQLPEEGLKFMVYLQKENIIDESGMPKERFSAEFPKEGPSILRIQQVVRGDSAAYFCASSPRMGGEAFFGQGTRLTVV.